The entry below gives a single TCR beta chain sequence along with its context. The CDR3 has 15 residues. Germline V lookup: CDR1 MNHNY, CDR2 SVGAGI (reference sequence). The V segment lost 8 bases and the J segment 12 bases; nucleotides outside the gene matches: 19. The record originates from a study of blood T cell repertoires in COVID-19. Across the whole study: Samples representing acute and convalescent COVID-19 were sourced from the United States, Italy and Spain.

Original analysis: Counts of nucleated cells, estimated from reference gene primer amplification, were obtained. Profiling relied on immunoSEQ multiplex PCR, and the TCRdb table lists in-frame clones only, not all of them. V and J calls and clone size are those listed in that table; D and trimming were worked out from the DNA. This table holds under 40,000 clones, about nine tenths found once. This sequence originates from a human donor in a cohort sampled during active COVID-19. Sequenced material: peripheral blood. The V and J genes are TRBV6-6 and TRBJ2-1; 7 bases line up with TRBD2. The chain's CDR3 is CASDPGTPLWGGQFF. The CDR3 DNA is TGTGCCAGCGACCCCGGGACCCCCCTCTGGGGGGGGCAGTTCTTC.